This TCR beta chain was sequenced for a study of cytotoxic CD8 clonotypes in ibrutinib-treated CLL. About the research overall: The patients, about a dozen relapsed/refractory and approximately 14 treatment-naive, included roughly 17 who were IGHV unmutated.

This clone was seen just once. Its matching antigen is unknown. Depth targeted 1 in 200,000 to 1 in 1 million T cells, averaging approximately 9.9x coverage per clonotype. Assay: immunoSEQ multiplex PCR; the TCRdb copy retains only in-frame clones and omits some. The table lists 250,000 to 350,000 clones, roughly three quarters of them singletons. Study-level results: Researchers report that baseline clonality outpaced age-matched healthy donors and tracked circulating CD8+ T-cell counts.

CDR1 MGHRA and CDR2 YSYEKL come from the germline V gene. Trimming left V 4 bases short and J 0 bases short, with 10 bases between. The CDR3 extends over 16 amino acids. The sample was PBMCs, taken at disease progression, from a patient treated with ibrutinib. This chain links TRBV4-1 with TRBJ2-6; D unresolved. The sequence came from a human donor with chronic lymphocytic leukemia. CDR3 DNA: TGCGCCAGCAGCCCTCCGCCCGGCTCTGGGGCCAACGTCCTGACTTTC. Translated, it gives CASSPPPGSGANVLTF.